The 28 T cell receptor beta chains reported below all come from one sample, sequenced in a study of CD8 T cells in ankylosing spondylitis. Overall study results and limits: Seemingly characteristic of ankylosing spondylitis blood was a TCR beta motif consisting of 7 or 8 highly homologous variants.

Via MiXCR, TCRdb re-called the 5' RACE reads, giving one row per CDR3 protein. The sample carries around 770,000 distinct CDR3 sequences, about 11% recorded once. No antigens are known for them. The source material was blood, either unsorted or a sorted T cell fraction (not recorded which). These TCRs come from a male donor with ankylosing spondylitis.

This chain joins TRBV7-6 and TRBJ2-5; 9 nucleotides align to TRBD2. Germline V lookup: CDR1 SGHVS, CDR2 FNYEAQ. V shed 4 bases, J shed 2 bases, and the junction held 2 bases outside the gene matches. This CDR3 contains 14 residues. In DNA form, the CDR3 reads TGTGCCAGCAGCTATCTAGCGGGGCAAGAGACCCAGTACTTC. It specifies CASSYLAGQETQYF.

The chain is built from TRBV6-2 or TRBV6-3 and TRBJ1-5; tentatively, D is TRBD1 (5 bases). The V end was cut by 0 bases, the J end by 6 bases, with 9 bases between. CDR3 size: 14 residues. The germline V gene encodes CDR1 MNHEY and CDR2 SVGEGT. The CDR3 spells CASSYSLGGQPQHF. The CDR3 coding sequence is TGTGCCAGCAGTTACTCTCTTGGGGGTCAGCCCCAGCATTTT.

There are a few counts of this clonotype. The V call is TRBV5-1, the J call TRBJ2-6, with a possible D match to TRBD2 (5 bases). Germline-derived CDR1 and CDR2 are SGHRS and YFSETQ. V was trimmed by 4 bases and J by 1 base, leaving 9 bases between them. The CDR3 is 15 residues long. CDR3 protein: CASSPGWSGANVLTF. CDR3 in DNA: TGCGCCAGCAGCCCGGGATGGTCTGGGGCCAACGTCCTGACTTTC.

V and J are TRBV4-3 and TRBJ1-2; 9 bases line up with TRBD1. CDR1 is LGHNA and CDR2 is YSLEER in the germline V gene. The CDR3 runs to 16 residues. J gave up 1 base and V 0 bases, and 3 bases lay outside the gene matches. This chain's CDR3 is CASSQDWTGDNYGYTF. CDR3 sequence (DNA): TGCGCCAGCAGCCAAGATTGGACAGGGGATAACTATGGCTACACCTTC.

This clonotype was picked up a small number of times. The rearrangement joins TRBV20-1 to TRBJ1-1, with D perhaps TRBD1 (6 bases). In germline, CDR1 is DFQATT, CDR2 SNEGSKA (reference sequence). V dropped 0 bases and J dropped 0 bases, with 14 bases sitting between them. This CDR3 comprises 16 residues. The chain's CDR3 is CSARDPPGHMNTEAFF. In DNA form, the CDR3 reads TGCAGTGCTAGAGATCCTCCGGGACACATGAACACTGAAGCTTTCTTT.

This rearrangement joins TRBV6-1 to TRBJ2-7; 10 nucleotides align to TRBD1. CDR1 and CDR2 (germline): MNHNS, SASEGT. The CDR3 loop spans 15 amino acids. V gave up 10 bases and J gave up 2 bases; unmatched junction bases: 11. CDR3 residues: CATSEPGTGAYEQYF. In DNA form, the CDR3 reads TGTGCCACCTCTGAACCCGGGACAGGGGCCTACGAGCAGTACTTC.

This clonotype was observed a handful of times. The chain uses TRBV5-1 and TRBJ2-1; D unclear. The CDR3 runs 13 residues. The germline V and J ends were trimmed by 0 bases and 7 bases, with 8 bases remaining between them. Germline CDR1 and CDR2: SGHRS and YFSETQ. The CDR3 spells CASSLGVVNEQFF. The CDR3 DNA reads TGCGCCAGCAGCTTGGGGGTAGTGAATGAGCAGTTCTTC.

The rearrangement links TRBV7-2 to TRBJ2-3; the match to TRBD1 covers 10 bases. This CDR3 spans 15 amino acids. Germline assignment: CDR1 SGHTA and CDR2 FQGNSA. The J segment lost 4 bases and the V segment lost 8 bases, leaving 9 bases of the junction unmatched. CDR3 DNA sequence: TGTGCCAGCCCCTCCGGGACAGGGGTGCCAGATACGCAGTATTTT. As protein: CASPSGTGVPDTQYF.

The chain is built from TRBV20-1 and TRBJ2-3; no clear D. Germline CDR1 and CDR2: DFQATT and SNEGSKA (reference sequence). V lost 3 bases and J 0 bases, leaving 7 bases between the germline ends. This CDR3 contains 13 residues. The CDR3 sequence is CSARYGSTDTQYF. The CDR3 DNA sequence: TGCAGTGCTAGGTACGGTAGCACAGATACGCAGTATTTT.

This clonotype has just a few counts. The CDR3 DNA reads TGTGCCAGCAGTAAACTAGCGGGAGAAAACGAGCAGTACTTC. Protein: CASSKLAGENEQYF. This chain joins TRBV12-3 or TRBV12-4 and TRBJ2-7, with TRBD2 matching over 11 bases. This CDR3 comprises 14 residues. V trimming: 5 bases; J trimming: 5 bases; junction bases outside the gene matches: 5.

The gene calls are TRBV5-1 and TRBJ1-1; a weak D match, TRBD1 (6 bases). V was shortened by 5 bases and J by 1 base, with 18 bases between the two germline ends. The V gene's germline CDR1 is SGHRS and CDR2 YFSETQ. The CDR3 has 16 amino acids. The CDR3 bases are TGCGCCAGCAGACCCGCTAACAGGGCAGAGAACACTGAAGCTTTCTTT. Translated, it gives CASRPANRAENTEAFF.

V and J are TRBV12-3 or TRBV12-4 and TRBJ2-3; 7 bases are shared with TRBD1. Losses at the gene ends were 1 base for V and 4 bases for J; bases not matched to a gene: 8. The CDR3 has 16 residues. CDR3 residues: CASSLEPGQIPDTQYF. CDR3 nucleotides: TGTGCCAGCAGTTTAGAGCCGGGACAGATTCCAGATACGCAGTATTTT.

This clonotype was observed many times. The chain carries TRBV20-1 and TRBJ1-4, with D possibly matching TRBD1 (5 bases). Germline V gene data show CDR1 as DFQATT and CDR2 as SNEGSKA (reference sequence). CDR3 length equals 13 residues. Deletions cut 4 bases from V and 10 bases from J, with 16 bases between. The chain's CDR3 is CSANRPGGGKLFF. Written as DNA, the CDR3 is TGCAGTGCTAATCGCCCCGGGGGTGGAAAACTGTTTTTT.

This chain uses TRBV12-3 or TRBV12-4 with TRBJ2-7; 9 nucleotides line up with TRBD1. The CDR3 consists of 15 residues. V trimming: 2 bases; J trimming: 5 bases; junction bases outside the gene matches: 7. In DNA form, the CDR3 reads TGTGCCAGCAGTTTATCCAGACAGGGGGGAGACGAGCAGTACTTC. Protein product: CASSLSRQGGDEQYF.

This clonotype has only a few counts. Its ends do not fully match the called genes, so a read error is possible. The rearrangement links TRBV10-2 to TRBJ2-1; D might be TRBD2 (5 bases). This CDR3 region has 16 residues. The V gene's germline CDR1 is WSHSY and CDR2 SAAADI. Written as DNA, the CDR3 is TGCGCCAGCAGTGAGGTCCTAGAGAGGGTCTACACTGAGCAGTTCTTC. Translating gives CASSEVLERVYTEQFF.

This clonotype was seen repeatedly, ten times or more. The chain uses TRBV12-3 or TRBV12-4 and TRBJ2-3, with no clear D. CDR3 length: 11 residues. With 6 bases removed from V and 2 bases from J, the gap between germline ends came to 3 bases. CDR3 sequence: CASSFTDTQYF. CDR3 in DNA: TGTGCCAGCAGCTTCACAGATACGCAGTATTTT.

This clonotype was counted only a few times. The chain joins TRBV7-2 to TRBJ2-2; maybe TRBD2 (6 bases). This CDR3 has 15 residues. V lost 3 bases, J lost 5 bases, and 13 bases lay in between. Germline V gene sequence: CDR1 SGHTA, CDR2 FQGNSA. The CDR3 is CASSFHGGWTGELFF. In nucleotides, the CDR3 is TGTGCCAGCAGCTTTCACGGAGGGTGGACCGGGGAGCTGTTTTTT.

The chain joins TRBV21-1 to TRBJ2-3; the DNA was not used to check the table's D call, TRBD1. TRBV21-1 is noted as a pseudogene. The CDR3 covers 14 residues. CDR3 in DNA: TGTGCCAGCAGCCAGGGGGCTAGCGGAGATACGCAGTATTTT. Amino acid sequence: CASSQGASGDTQYF.

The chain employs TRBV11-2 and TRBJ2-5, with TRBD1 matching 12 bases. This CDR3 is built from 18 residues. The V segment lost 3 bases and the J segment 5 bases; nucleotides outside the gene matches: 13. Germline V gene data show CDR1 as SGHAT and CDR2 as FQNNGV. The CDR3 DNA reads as TGTGCCAGCAGCTTGGGTAGGGACAGGGGGCTTTTAGAGGAGACCCAGTACTTC. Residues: CASSLGRDRGLLEETQYF.

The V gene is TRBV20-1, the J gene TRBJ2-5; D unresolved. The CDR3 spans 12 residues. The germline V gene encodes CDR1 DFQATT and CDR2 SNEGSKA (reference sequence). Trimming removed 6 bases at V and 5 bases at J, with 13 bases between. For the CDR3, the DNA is TGCAGTGCCGCCGAGAGGTGGGAGACCCAGTACTTC. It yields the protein CSAAERWETQYF.

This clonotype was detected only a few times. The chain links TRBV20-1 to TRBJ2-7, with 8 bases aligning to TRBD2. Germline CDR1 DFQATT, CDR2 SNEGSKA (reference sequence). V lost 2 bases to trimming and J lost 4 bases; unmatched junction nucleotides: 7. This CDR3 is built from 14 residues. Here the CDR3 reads CSARTSGGPYEQYF. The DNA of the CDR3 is TGCAGTGCTAGAACCTCGGGAGGGCCATACGAGCAGTACTTC.

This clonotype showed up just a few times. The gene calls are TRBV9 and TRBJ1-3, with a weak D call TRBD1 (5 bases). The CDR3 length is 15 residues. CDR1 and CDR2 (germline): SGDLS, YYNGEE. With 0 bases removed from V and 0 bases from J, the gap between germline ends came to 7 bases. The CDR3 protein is CASSVETVSGNTIYF. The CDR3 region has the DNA TGTGCCAGCAGCGTAGAGACAGTCTCTGGAAACACCATATATTTT. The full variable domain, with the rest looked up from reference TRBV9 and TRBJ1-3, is DSGVTQTPKHLITATGQRVTLRCSPRSGDLSVYWYQQSLDQGLQFLIQYYNGEERAKGNILERFSAQQFPDLHSELNLSSLELGDSALYFCASSVETVSGNTIYFGEGSWLTVV.

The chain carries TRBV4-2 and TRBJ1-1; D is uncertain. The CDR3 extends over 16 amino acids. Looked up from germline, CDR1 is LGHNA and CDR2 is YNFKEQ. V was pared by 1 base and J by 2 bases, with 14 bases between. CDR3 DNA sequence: TGTGCCAGCAGCCAAGTTGACGGACTGTTCAACACTGAAGCTTTCTTT. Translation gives CASSQVDGLFNTEAFF.

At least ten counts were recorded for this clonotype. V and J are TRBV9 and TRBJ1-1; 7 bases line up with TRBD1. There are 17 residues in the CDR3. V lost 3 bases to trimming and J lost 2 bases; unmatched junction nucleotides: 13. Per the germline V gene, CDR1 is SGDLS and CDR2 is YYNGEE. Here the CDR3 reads CASSDYLGDSVNTEAFF. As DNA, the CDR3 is TGTGCCAGCAGCGATTACCTTGGGGACAGCGTTAACACTGAAGCTTTCTTT.

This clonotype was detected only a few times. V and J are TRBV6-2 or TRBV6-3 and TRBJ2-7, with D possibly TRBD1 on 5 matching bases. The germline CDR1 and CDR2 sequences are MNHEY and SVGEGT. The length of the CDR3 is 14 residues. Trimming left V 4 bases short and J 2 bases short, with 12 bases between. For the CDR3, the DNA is TGTGCCAGCAGTTCTAGGACAACCGCCTACGAGCAGTACTTC. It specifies CASSSRTTAYEQYF.

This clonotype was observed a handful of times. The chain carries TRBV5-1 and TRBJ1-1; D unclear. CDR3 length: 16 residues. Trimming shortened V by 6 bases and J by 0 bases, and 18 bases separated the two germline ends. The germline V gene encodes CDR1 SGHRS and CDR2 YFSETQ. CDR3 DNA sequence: TGCGCCAGCACCATGAGGGATTGGCCCATGAACACTGAAGCTTTCTTT. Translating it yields CASTMRDWPMNTEAFF.

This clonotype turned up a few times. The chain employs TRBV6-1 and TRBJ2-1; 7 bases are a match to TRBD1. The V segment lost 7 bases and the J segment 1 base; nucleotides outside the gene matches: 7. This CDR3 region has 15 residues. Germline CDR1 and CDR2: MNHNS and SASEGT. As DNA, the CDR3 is TGTGCCAGCAACAGTTACAGGGGATCCTACAATGAGCAGTTCTTC. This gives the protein CASNSYRGSYNEQFF.

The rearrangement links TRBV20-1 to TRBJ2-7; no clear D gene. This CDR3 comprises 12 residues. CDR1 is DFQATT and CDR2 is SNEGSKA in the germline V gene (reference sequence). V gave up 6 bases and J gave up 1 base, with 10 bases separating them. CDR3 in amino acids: CSASDTSYEQYF. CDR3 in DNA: TGCAGTGCCTCTGACACGTCCTACGAGCAGTACTTC.